These T cell receptor beta chains were read from a single sample in a study of blood T cell repertoires in COVID-19. Clones were sequenced by immunoSEQ multiplex PCR, and TCRdb holds only the in-frame ones, with some missing. The sample yields around 330,000 clones, around nine tenths seen once. Source material: peripheral blood. All receptors derive from a woman in her 50s with active or convalescent COVID-19. CDR3s include the opening cysteine and the closing phenylalanine or tryptophan. A D gene is named only where the DNA matches it firmly. Clone size is given for some rows only: seen once, a few or many times, or a class if the clone is expanded.

len,abundance,v_gene,j_gene,d_gene,CDR3aa,CDR3nt
13,-,TRBV19,TRBJ1-1,-,CASSITGDTEAFF,TGTGCCAGTAGTATTACGGGGGACACTGAAGCTTTCTTT
14,-,TRBV19,TRBJ1-2,-,CASSTLTGDYGYTF,TGTGCCAGTAGTACGTTGACAGGAGACTATGGCTACACCTTC
13,-,TRBV7-9,TRBJ1-6,TRBD1,CASSGQGNSPLHF,TGTGCCAGCTCCGGACAGGGTAATTCACCCCTCCACTTT
15,-,TRBV7-6,TRBJ1-2,-,CASSPEDSSNYGYTF,TGTGCCAGCAGCCCCGAGGACAGCTCTAACTATGGCTACACCTTC
14,-,TRBV28,TRBJ1-5,-,CASSDITRRQPQHF,TGTGCCAGCAGTGATATTACGAGGAGGCAGCCCCAGCATTTT
15,few,TRBV4-2,TRBJ1-5,-,CASSQETGSNQPQHF,TGTGCCAGCAGCCAAGAAACGGGTAGCAATCAGCCCCAGCATTTT
14,-,TRBV2,TRBJ2-5,TRBD1,CASSSGGAGETQYF,TGTGCCAGCAGTTCAGGGGGCGCGGGGGAGACCCAGTACTTC
15,-,TRBV7-2,TRBJ1-6,-,CASSLAEGSSSPLHF,TGTGCCAGCAGCTTAGCAGAGGGCTCGAGTTCACCCCTCCACTTT
16,-,TRBV9,TRBJ2-7,TRBD2,CASSVTGTSGTYEQYF,TGTGCCAGCAGCGTAACCGGGACTAGCGGAACCTACGAGCAGTACTTC
14,-,TRBV7-3,TRBJ1-1,TRBD1,CASSLTGTGVEAFF,TGTGCCAGCAGCTTAACCGGGACAGGAGTTGAAGCTTTCTTT
14,few,TRBV7-2,TRBJ1-5,-,CASSSSTGSQPQHF,TGTGCCAGCAGCTCATCAACAGGGAGTCAGCCCCAGCATTTT
15,-,TRBV2,TRBJ1-5,-,CASKVEREGNQPQHF,TGTGCCAGCAAAGTCGAGCGGGAAGGCAATCAGCCCCAGCATTTT
11,few,TRBV12-3/TRBV12-4,TRBJ1-1,-,CASSLASGAFF,TGTGCCAGCAGTTTAGCGTCGGGAGCTTTCTTT
18,many,TRBV3-1/TRBV3-2,TRBJ2-5,TRBD1,CASSQVTGGETSQETQYF,TGTGCCAGCAGCCAAGTGACAGGGGGAGAGACTTCACAAGAGACCCAGTACTTC
12,-,TRBV28,TRBJ2-1,TRBD1,CASGTDYNEQFF,TGTGCCAGCGGGACAGACTACAATGAGCAGTTCTTC
12,-,TRBV3-1/TRBV3-2,TRBJ2-7,-,CASSLLRGMQYF,TGTGCCAGCAGCCTTTTAAGAGGGATGCAGTACTTC
12,-,TRBV10-3,TRBJ1-1,TRBD1,CAIRTGATEAFF,TGTGCCATCAGGACAGGGGCAACTGAAGCTTTCTTT
16,few,TRBV19,TRBJ1-2,-,CASSAAGGRGGYGYTF,TGTGCCAGTAGTGCCGCGGGTGGCAGGGGCGGCTATGGCTACACCTTC
12,-,TRBV5-6,TRBJ2-7,-,CASSAGGLAQYF,TGTGCCAGCAGCGCCGGAGGCTTAGCGCAGTACTTC
17,-,TRBV14,TRBJ1-2,TRBD1,CASSQVLQGTLNYGYTF,TGTGCCAGCAGCCAAGTCCTACAGGGGACCCTCAACTATGGCTACACCTTC
14,-,TRBV9,TRBJ1-2,-,CASSVEVELYGYTF,TGTGCCAGCAGCGTAGAGGTGGAGTTGTATGGCTACACCTTC
17,-,TRBV3-1/TRBV3-2,TRBJ1-5,-,CASNRKTGEGGNQPQHF,TGTGCCAGCAACCGAAAGACGGGGGAAGGGGGCAATCAGCCCCAGCATTTT
17,-,TRBV3-1/TRBV3-2,TRBJ2-2,TRBD2,CASSQEPGLAGTGELFF,TGTGCCAGCAGCCAAGAGCCGGGACTAGCGGGAACCGGGGAGCTGTTTTTT
16,once,TRBV7-9,TRBJ2-1,TRBD2,CASSFSGAGSYNEQFF,TGTGCCAGCAGCTTTAGCGGGGCGGGGTCTTACAATGAGCAGTTCTTC
13,-,TRBV7-2,TRBJ2-3,-,CASSLMETDTQYF,TGTGCCAGCAGCTTAATGGAGACAGATACGCAGTATTTT
16,-,TRBV21-1,TRBJ1-2,-,CASSNHCPGGAYGYTF,TGTGCCAGCAGCAATCATTGTCCCGGCGGGGCCTATGGCTACACCTTC
14,-,TRBV19,TRBJ2-1,TRBD2,CASSSGLAGNEQFF,TGTGCCAGTAGTTCGGGACTAGCGGGAAATGAGCAGTTCTTC
13,-,TRBV30,TRBJ2-7,-,CAWRTDFSYEQYF,TGTGCCTGGAGGACCGACTTCTCCTACGAGCAGTACTTC
15,-,TRBV4-3,TRBJ2-5,TRBD2,CASSLGLAEQETQYF,TGCGCCAGCAGCCTCGGACTAGCGGAACAAGAGACCCAGTACTTC
17,once,TRBV29-1,TRBJ2-2,TRBD1,CSVESSLQGRAPGELFF,TGCAGCGTTGAATCTTCCCTACAGGGGCGCGCCCCCGGGGAGCTGTTTTTT
13,-,TRBV9,TRBJ1-6,-,CASSEGTNSPLHF,TGTGCCAGCAGCGAGGGGACAAATTCACCCCTCCACTTT
12,-,TRBV5-1,TRBJ2-7,-,CASGGVAYEQYF,TGCGCCAGCGGCGGGGTGGCCTACGAGCAGTACTTC
19,-,TRBV7-2,TRBJ2-3,TRBD2,CASRVGMVSGVESTDTQYF,TGTGCCAGCAGGGTAGGAATGGTTAGCGGGGTTGAAAGCACAGATACGCAGTATTTT
15,-,TRBV7-9,TRBJ1-1,-,CASSSVLQTNTEAFF,TGTGCCAGCAGCTCCGTACTCCAGACTAACACTGAAGCTTTCTTT
16,-,TRBV5-8,TRBJ1-3,-,CASSLSVVFSGNTIYF,TGTGCCAGCAGCTTGTCAGTTGTGTTCTCTGGAAACACCATATATTTT
15,-,TRBV6-2/TRBV6-3,TRBJ2-2,TRBD2,CASSRLAGGAGELFF,TGTGCCAGCAGTCGACTAGCGGGAGGTGCCGGGGAGCTGTTTTTT
18,-,TRBV9,TRBJ2-1,-,CASSVDDRGLVRSNEQFF,TGTGCCAGCAGCGTAGACGATCGCGGTCTCGTTCGGTCCAATGAGCAGTTCTTC
12,-,TRBV2,TRBJ2-7,TRBD2,CASQGLAGEQYF,TGTGCCAGCCAAGGACTAGCGGGCGAGCAGTACTTC
17,-,TRBV7-6,TRBJ1-4,-,CASSSRGGPAVNEKLFF,TGTGCCAGCAGCTCGAGGGGGGGTCCCGCCGTAAATGAAAAACTGTTTTTT
15,-,TRBV11-2,TRBJ2-1,TRBD2,CASSLEGLAWNEQFF,TGTGCCAGCAGCTTAGAGGGACTAGCGTGGAATGAGCAGTTCTTC
18,-,TRBV30,TRBJ2-1,TRBD2,CAWSVRGGTGGPSNEQFF,TGTGCCTGGAGTGTACGGGGCGGAACGGGAGGGCCCTCGAATGAGCAGTTCTTC
15,few,TRBV7-2,TRBJ1-1,TRBD1,CASSSLTGGGTEAFF,TGTGCCAGCAGCTCCCTAACAGGGGGAGGGACTGAAGCTTTCTTT
16,-,TRBV7-3,TRBJ2-5,-,CASSLTGVLGRETQYF,TGTGCCAGCAGCTTAACTGGGGTTTTGGGGCGAGAGACCCAGTACTTC
14,-,TRBV7-2,TRBJ1-3,TRBD1,CASSPDRAGNTIYF,TGTGCCAGCAGCCCCGACAGGGCTGGAAACACCATATATTTT
15,-,TRBV15,TRBJ2-5,TRBD2,CATSTAGVFQETQYF,TGTGCCACCAGCACAGCGGGGGTCTTCCAAGAGACCCAGTACTTC
16,-,TRBV19,TRBJ1-2,TRBD1,CASSWIGGQVSYGYTF,TGTGCCAGTAGTTGGATCGGCGGACAGGTCAGCTATGGCTACACCTTC
15,-,TRBV6-6,TRBJ2-7,TRBD2,CASSYTGLAGREQYF,TGTGCCAGCAGTTACACAGGACTAGCGGGAAGGGAGCAGTACTTC
13,-,TRBV7-9,TRBJ1-5,-,CASSLLADQPQHF,TGTGCCAGCAGCTTGTTAGCGGATCAGCCCCAGCATTTT
12,-,TRBV7-3,TRBJ1-1,-,CASSPGGTEAFF,TGTGCCAGCAGCCCGGGAGGGACTGAAGCTTTCTTT
16,few,TRBV27,TRBJ1-6,-,CASSPTRGGDNSPLHF,TGTGCCAGCAGCCCAACTAGAGGGGGAGATAATTCACCCCTCCACTTT
13,-,TRBV18,TRBJ2-3,-,CASSLSGRDTQYF,TGTGCCAGCTCACTATCCGGCAGGGATACGCAGTATTTT
14,-,TRBV11-2,TRBJ2-7,-,CASTEGWASYEQYF,TGTGCCAGCACCGAGGGCTGGGCCTCCTACGAGCAGTACTTC
13,-,TRBV2,TRBJ2-5,-,CASSISGQETQYF,TGTGCCAGCAGCATTAGCGGTCAAGAGACCCAGTACTTC
12,-,TRBV11-2,TRBJ1-1,-,CASSLRRGEAFF,TGTGCCAGCAGCTTACGTAGGGGGGAAGCTTTCTTT